The 8 T cell receptor beta chains in this list originate from one sample, sequenced in a study of blood T cell repertoires in COVID-19. The repertoire was sequenced with immunoSEQ multiplex PCR; TCRdb's copy has only in-frame clones and lacks some. The sample consists of roughly 230,000 clones, approximately 89% of them appearing once. The specimen was PBMCs or T cells enriched from blood (not recorded which). The receptors shown here come from a woman aged 25 to 45 with acute COVID-19.

As regards this clone: The CDR3 ends on some other residue instead of the conserved phenylalanine or tryptophan, so this is likely a read error. The limits of the CDR3 on the DNA are not certain, so only TCRdb's listed CDR3 is given. CDR3 protein: CASSIASTIFPL. This rearrangement joins TRBV19 to TRBJ1-1. Germline V gene lookup returns CDR1 LNHDA and CDR2 SQIVND (reference sequence). The CDR3 numbers 12 amino acids, ends counted.

This clone came up a few times. The rearrangement joins TRBV2 to TRBJ1-1; no clear D. CDR3 length equals 14 residues. In germline, CDR1 is SNHLY, CDR2 FYNNEI. V lost 4 bases and J lost 7, with 16 bases in between. The CDR3 sequence is CASSGLPRFFEAFF. As DNA, the CDR3 is TGTGCCAGCAGTGGACTACCGAGGTTCTTTGAAGCTTTCTTT. Using reference TRBV2 and TRBJ1-1 for the parts outside the CDR3, the full variable domain is EPEVTQTPSHQVTQMGQEVILRCVPISNHLYFYWYRQILGQKVEFLVSFYNNEISEKSEIFDDQFSVERPDGSNFTLKIRSTKLEDSAMYFCASSGLPRFFEAFFGQGTRLTVV.

The chain employs TRBV20-1 and TRBJ1-5; maybe TRBD1 (6 bases). CDR3 length: 15 amino acids. V lost 3 bases and J 0 bases, leaving 12 bases between the germline ends. The germline V gene has CDR1 DFQATT and CDR2 SNEGSKA (reference sequence). CDR3: CSASTGINSNQPQHF. Written as DNA, the CDR3 is TGCAGTGCTAGTACAGGGATTAATAGCAATCAGCCCCAGCATTTT.

This chain joins TRBV6-5 and TRBJ2-2, with 9 bases that match TRBD1. CDR1 is MNHEY, CDR2 SVGAGI, per germline. The ends lost 8 bases at V and 7 bases at J; junction bases unmatched: 11. The CDR3 covers 15 residues. The CDR3 nucleotides are TGTGCCAGCGGAAACCGGGACAGGGTGGACGGGGAGCTGTTTTTT. It translates to CASGNRDRVDGELFF.

V usage is TRBV30 and J usage is TRBJ1-6, with D maybe TRBD1 (6 bases). The CDR3 covers 13 residues. Germline-derived CDR1 and CDR2 are GTSNPN and SVGIG (reference sequence). V lost 4 bases to trimming and J lost 5 bases, with 9 bases between them. DNA of the CDR3: TGTGCCTGGAACCCAGGGGATAATTCACCCCTCCACTTT. Residues: CAWNPGDNSPLHF.

The V call is TRBV13, the J call TRBJ2-3, with D hard to call. The CDR3 extends over 16 amino acids. With 5 bases removed from V and 3 bases from J, the gap between germline ends came to 18 bases. Germline CDR1 PRHDT, CDR2 FYEKMQ (reference sequence). The CDR3 sequence is CASSAGRSSSTDTQYF. The CDR3 region has the DNA TGTGCCAGCAGCGCTGGCCGTAGCTCAAGTACAGATACGCAGTATTTT. Using reference TRBV13 and TRBJ2-3 for the parts outside the CDR3, the full variable domain is AAGVIQSPRHLIKEKRETATLKCYPIPRHDTVYWYQQGPGQDPQFLISFYEKMQSDKGSIPDRFSAQQFSDYHSELNMSSLELGDSALYFCASSAGRSSSTDTQYFGPGTRLTVL.

The chain employs TRBV7-8 and TRBJ1-5; 7 bases match TRBD1. This CDR3 spans 16 amino acids. The junction had 7 bases not matched to a gene; V was cut back by 5 bases and J by 0 bases. Germline CDR1 SGHVS, CDR2 FQNEAQ. CDR3 DNA sequence: TGTGCCAGCAGCGCCCGACAGGGCTATAGCAATCAGCCCCAGCATTTT. Translation: CASSARQGYSNQPQHF.

The chain couples TRBV18 to TRBJ1-4; TRBD1 agrees at 8 bases. V trimming: 4 bases; J trimming: 7 bases; junction bases outside the gene matches: 5. Germline lookup yields CDR1 KGHSH and CDR2 LQKENI. The CDR3 totals 14 residues. The CDR3 sequence is CASSQGQVLEKLFF. The CDR3 DNA reads as TGTGCCAGCTCACAGGGACAGGTTCTTGAAAAACTGTTTTTT. Looking up the rest from reference TRBV18 and TRBJ1-4 gives the full variable domain: NAGVMQNPRHLVRRRGQEARLRCSPMKGHSHVYWYRQLPEEGLKFMVYLQKENIIDESGMPKERFSAEFPKEGPSILRIQQVVRGDSAAYFCASSQGQVLEKLFFGSGTQLSVL.